This is a list of T cell receptor beta chains from one sample in a study of OX40 agonist ivuxolimab in advanced cancers. Method: immunoSEQ multiplex PCR; TCRdb's copy keeps in-frame clones and lacks some. In the table there are 40,000 or so clones, around 84% of which are singletons. The sequencing here drew on CD4+ or CD8+ T cells sorted from blood, taken in a trial of the OX40 agonist ivuxolimab. The receptors stem from an adult with an advanced solid tumor such as melanoma, head and neck, liver or kidney cancer. Each CDR3 is given without its conserved first and last residue.

TRBV27	TRBJ2-7	ASSLGGGGQGEQY
TRBV14	TRBJ2-3	ASSHLDRAVSDTQY
TRBV2	TRBJ2-1	ASSRAPTYNEQF
TRBV4-3	TRBJ2-7	ASSQETGGSYEQY
TRBV19	TRBJ2-3	ASSILAATDTQY
TRBV11-2	TRBJ1-1	ASSLGAGVTEAF
TRBV27	TRBJ1-2	ASSSLGLNYGYT
TRBV29-1	TRBJ1-1	SVMGQKSNTEAF
TRBV27	TRBJ2-7	ASSLSGGRAAYEQY
TRBV4-1	TRBJ2-1	ASSLLADYNEQF
TRBV15	TRBJ2-6	ATFSGGPGANVLT
TRBV19	TRBJ2-3	ASRSPTDTQY
TRBV2	TRBJ1-2	ASSGTGTGYGYT
TRBV13	TRBJ2-7	ASSTGTDPYEQY
TRBV5-8	TRBJ2-3	ASTSGTGGTDTQY
TRBV6-1	TRBJ1-4	ASIALEGKLF
TRBV28	TRBJ2-1	ASSSRSERNEQF
TRBV6-5	TRBJ2-7	ASSYRPGQQNEQY
TRBV28	TRBJ2-3	ASRETGTADTQY
TRBV5-4	TRBJ1-1	ASSYDLIPGLSNTEAF
TRBV6-1	TRBJ2-1	ASSGQGGGDEQF
TRBV4-1	TRBJ1-5	ASSQADRGAHQPQH
TRBV28	TRBJ2-3	ASWGLTDTNTQY
TRBV4-3	TRBJ2-5	ASSQEGGLETQY
TRBV5-6	TRBJ2-1	ASSLVQGYNEQF
TRBV6-4	TRBJ2-1	ASSGLAGGVEQF
TRBV2	TRBJ1-1	ASSVRGSLMNTEAF
TRBV5-8	TRBJ2-5	ASSQGRGRETQY
TRBV28	TRBJ2-2	ASDGGLTLNTGELF
TRBV7-8	TRBJ2-5	ASSFLDLGGETQY
TRBV11-2	TRBJ1-3	ASSLDYSGNTIY
TRBV19	TRBJ2-3	ASNTAGQGDTQY
TRBV7-9	TRBJ2-2	ASSLLLSGVNTGELF
TRBV28	TRBJ1-2	ASSRPLHRGGYT
TRBV15	TRBJ2-7	ATSRDRGDSYEQY
TRBV4-1	TRBJ2-7	ASSQGRAGSNEQY
TRBV4-1	TRBJ2-5	ASSQMAVQETQY
TRBV5-6	TRBJ1-2	ASSLAARGFYGYT
TRBV28	TRBJ2-3	ASSFDGITDTQY
TRBV28	TRBJ1-1	ASTRQGFSIEAF
TRBV6-5	TRBJ2-5	ASSSLRETQY
TRBV11-2	TRBJ2-7	ASSPPASGSLREQY
TRBV28	TRBJ2-1	ASSRLGEQF
TRBV4-3	TRBJ1-1	ASSLIGGRDEAF
TRBV4-1	TRBJ2-7	ASSRDTGTHEQY